This T cell receptor (beta chain) was identified in a study of blood T cell repertoires in COVID-19. About the study: Both acute and convalescent COVID-19 samples were obtained from the United States, Italy and Spain. In each case, the material was cDNA or gDNA derived from T cells, B-cell-depleted T cells, or PBMCs.

The CDR3 extends over 14 amino acids. Germline lookup yields CDR1 KGHSH and CDR2 LQKENI. The V gene end was trimmed by 4 bases and the J gene end by 6 bases; junction bases not matched to a gene: 8. A few counts support this clone. Original processing methods: Amplified reference gene primers provided the basis for estimating nucleated cell counts. Libraries were prepared by immunoSEQ multiplex PCR; TCRdb keeps only in-frame clonotypes and omits some of them. The DNA was the basis for D and trimming; V, J and clone size are from that table. In the table there are 250,000 or so clones, roughly 82% of which are singletons.

The sequence was obtained from a man aged 35 to 55 who had recovered from COVID-19. The sample consisted of peripheral blood. The chain carries TRBV18 and TRBJ2-7; 8 bases line up with TRBD2. CDR3 sequence (DNA): TGTGCCAGCTCACAGGTGGCGGGAGGACGCGAGCAGTACTTC. Its translation: CASSQVAGGREQYF.